A single sample is the source of the 21 T cell receptor beta chains below, sequenced in a study of shared clonotypes between healthy human individuals. This table comes from immunoSEQ multiplex PCR, and its TCRdb copy is limited to in-frame clones, with some not included. The sample holds about 470,000 clones, 70% to 80% seen once. The sample was PBMCs. Receptors were obtained from a woman aged 40 to 50 in good health. Some clones in this sample may be carry-over from other donors' samples.

The chain carries TRBV28 and TRBJ2-5, with TRBD2 matching 9 bases. The CDR3 length is 16 residues. CDR1 MDHEN and CDR2 SYDVKM come from the germline V gene. V gave up 6 bases and J gave up 5 bases; unmatched junction bases: 13. DNA for the CDR3: TGTGCCAGCAGATTTAGCGGGGGCCTGGACGGGGAGACCCAGTACTTC. Amino acid sequence: CASRFSGGLDGETQYF.

The rearrangement joins TRBV5-1 to TRBJ2-2; 11 nucleotides line up with TRBD2. The ends lost 6 bases at V and 3 bases at J; junction bases unmatched: 7. The CDR3 totals 16 residues. Per germline, CDR1 SGHRS and CDR2 YFSETQ. The CDR3 region is CASTPTLAGDTGELFF. The DNA of the CDR3 is TGCGCCAGCACCCCGACACTAGCGGGAGACACCGGGGAGCTGTTTTTT.

V is TRBV9 and J is TRBJ2-3; D is possibly TRBD1 or TRBD2 (5 bases each). From germline, CDR1 is SGDLS and CDR2 YYNGEE. The V end was cut by 4 bases, the J end by 2 bases, with 11 bases between. The CDR3 has 14 amino acids. The CDR3 reads CASSPGTVTDTQYF. In nucleotides, the CDR3 is TGTGCCAGCAGCCCCGGGACGGTCACAGATACGCAGTATTTT.

This chain joins TRBV6-6 and TRBJ1-1, with 7 nucleotides matching TRBD1. CDR1 is MNHNY, CDR2 SVGAGI, per germline (reference sequence). The CDR3 runs to 13 residues. Trimming removed 6 bases from V and 6 bases from J; junction bases left unmatched: 7. CDR3 protein: CASRRDSQSEAFF. The DNA for the CDR3 is TGTGCCAGCAGGCGGGACAGCCAATCTGAAGCTTTCTTT.

This chain links TRBV7-9 with TRBJ2-2; TRBD1 might be the D (6 bases). The CDR3 length is 14 residues. Germline V gives CDR1 SEHNR, CDR2 FQNEAQ (reference sequence). Trimming pared 5 bases from V and 1 base from J, leaving 8 bases between. The CDR3 sequence: CASSKQGNTGELFF. As DNA, the CDR3 is TGTGCCAGCAGCAAACAGGGGAACACCGGGGAGCTGTTTTTT.

This clone occurred many times. The rearrangement joins TRBV7-2 to TRBJ2-7; D unresolved. V was cut by 0 bases and J by 4 bases, with 16 bases left in between. The CDR3 loop spans 16 amino acids. Germline CDR1 SGHTA, CDR2 FQGNSA. CDR3 sequence reads: CASSLARNVNKYEQYF. Here the CDR3 DNA reads TGTGCCAGCAGCTTAGCTCGGAACGTGAACAAGTACGAGCAGTACTTC.

This clone has a count of ten or more. V and J are TRBV15 and TRBJ2-7; a weak D match, TRBD2 (5 bases). Trimming pared 0 bases from V and 3 bases from J, leaving 9 bases between. This CDR3 spans 14 amino acids. Germline V gene data show CDR1 as LNHNV and CDR2 as YYDKDF (reference sequence). Here the CDR3 reads CATSREEEIYEQYF. The CDR3 DNA is TGTGCCACCAGCAGAGAGGAGGAAATCTACGAGCAGTACTTC. The full variable domain, with the rest looked up from reference TRBV15 and TRBJ2-7, is DAMVIQNPRYQVTQFGKPVTLSCSQTLNHNVMYWYQQKSSQAPKLLFHYYDKDFNNEADTPDNFQSRRPNTSFCFLDIRSPGLGDTAMYLCATSREEEIYEQYFGPGTRLTVT.

The CDR3 region has the DNA TGTGCCAGTAGCGGTCGGACAGGAGCCTACGAGCAGTACTTC. Its protein product is CASSGRTGAYEQYF. This chain links TRBV19 with TRBJ2-7; TRBD1 matches at 7 bases. The CDR3 length is 14 residues. V lost 6 bases, J lost 2 bases, and 7 bases stayed unmatched. The germline V gene has CDR1 LNHDA and CDR2 SQIVND (reference sequence).

V is TRBV28 and J is TRBJ1-1; 7 nucleotides match TRBD1. CDR1 is MDHEN, CDR2 SYDVKM, per germline. The V and J ends lost 4 bases and 6 bases, in that order; junction bases with no gene match: 11. CDR3 length equals 15 residues. CDR3 nucleotides: TGTGCCAGCAGTTCCCAGGGGGGAGGGGTGGCTGAAGCTTTCTTT. It specifies CASSSQGGGVAEAFF.

The rearrangement uses TRBV5-4 and TRBJ2-2; 7 nucleotides align to TRBD2. The CDR3 spans 17 residues. Germline values: CDR1 SGHNT, CDR2 YYREEE (reference sequence). With 4 bases clipped from V and 4 bases from J, the junction kept 13 bases outside the gene matches. CDR3 coding DNA: TGTGCCAGCAGCCCAACCTCCGGACTAGATTCCACCGGGGAGCTGTTTTTT. It encodes CASSPTSGLDSTGELFF. Drawing the rest from reference TRBV5-4 and TRBJ2-2, the complete variable domain is ETGVTQSPTHLIKTRGQQVTLRCSSQSGHNTVSWYQQALGQGPQFIFQYYREEENGRGNFPPRFSGLQFPNYSSELNVNALELDDSALYLCASSPTSGLDSTGELFFGEGSRLTVL.

V is TRBV18 and J is TRBJ2-3; TRBD2 aligns across 8 bases. V lost 5 bases to trimming and J lost 1 base; unmatched junction nucleotides: 8. CDR1 is KGHSH and CDR2 is LQKENI in the germline V gene. CDR3 size: 16 residues. In nucleotides, the CDR3 is TGTGCCAGCTCAACAAGGTCTAGCGGGCGCACAGATACGCAGTATTTT. Translation: CASSTRSSGRTDTQYF. Using reference TRBV18 and TRBJ2-3 for the parts outside the CDR3, the full variable domain is NAGVMQNPRHLVRRRGQEARLRCSPMKGHSHVYWYRQLPEEGLKFMVYLQKENIIDESGMPKERFSAEFPKEGPSILRIQQVVRGDSAAYFCASSTRSSGRTDTQYFGPGTRLTVL.

V and J are TRBV18 and TRBJ2-1; maybe TRBD2 (6 bases). The CDR3 consists of 16 residues. Germline CDR1 and CDR2: KGHSH and LQKENI. V gave up 1 base and J gave up 0 bases, with 10 bases separating them. The CDR3 DNA reads as TGTGCCAGCTCACCACTTCCAGCGGGCTCCTACAATGAGCAGTTCTTC. Its translation: CASSPLPAGSYNEQFF. The variable domain in full, completed from reference TRBV18 and TRBJ2-1, reads NAGVMQNPRHLVRRRGQEARLRCSPMKGHSHVYWYRQLPEEGLKFMVYLQKENIIDESGMPKERFSAEFPKEGPSILRIQQVVRGDSAAYFCASSPLPAGSYNEQFFGPGTRLTVL.

J is TRBJ2-1 and V is TRBV2, with 13 positions matching TRBD2. CDR1 SNHLY and CDR2 FYNNEI come from the germline V gene. After removal of 6 bases from V and 5 bases from J, the junction contained 4 bases not matched to a gene. The CDR3 extends over 15 amino acids. As DNA, the CDR3 is TGTGCCAGCAGAACCGGGACTAGCGGGAACAATGAGCAGTTCTTC. Residues: CASRTGTSGNNEQFF.

This clone was seen more than once but under ten times. The chain carries TRBV2 and TRBJ1-6, with 7 bases that match TRBD1. Germline assignment: CDR1 SNHLY and CDR2 FYNNEI. The CDR3 has 13 amino acids. The trim removed 4 bases at V and 7 bases at J, leaving 1 base unmatched. CDR3 nucleotide sequence: TGTGCCAGCAGTGTGGACAGGAATTCACCCCTCCACTTT. This translates into CASSVDRNSPLHF.

This rearrangement joins TRBV7-6 to TRBJ2-3, with 7 bases lining up with TRBD1. With 5 bases clipped from V and 4 bases from J, the junction kept 6 bases outside the gene matches. CDR1 and CDR2 (germline): SGHVS, FNYEAQ. The CDR3 spans 14 residues. CDR3 bases: TGTGCCAGCAGCCCCGGGACAGCATCAGATACGCAGTATTTT. It yields the protein CASSPGTASDTQYF.

This chain connects TRBV5-4 to TRBJ2-3; TRBD2 agrees at 7 bases. CDR1 is SGHNT, CDR2 YYREEE, per germline (reference sequence). The CDR3 sequence is 15 residues long. V dropped 4 bases and J dropped 1; count of bases not matched to a gene: 6. The CDR3 region is CASSQTSLGTDTQYF. CDR3 nucleotides: TGTGCCAGCAGCCAGACTAGCCTCGGCACAGATACGCAGTATTTT.

This clone was seen many times. The chain is built from TRBV23-1 and TRBJ1-2; D is undetermined. TRBV23-1 counts as an open reading frame of uncertain function. V was shortened by 3 bases and J by 4 bases, with 9 bases between the two germline ends. CDR3 size: 13 residues. This chain's CDR3 is CASSHQELYGYTF. DNA of the CDR3: TGCGCCAGCAGTCATCAGGAACTCTATGGCTACACCTTC.

The chain couples TRBV18 to TRBJ2-2; 9 positions match TRBD1. Germline CDR1 reads KGHSH; CDR2 reads LQKENI. The CDR3 is 15 amino acids. The V segment lost 2 bases and the J segment 3 bases; nucleotides outside the gene matches: 1. CDR3 protein: CASSPWTGDTGELFF. For the CDR3, the DNA is TGTGCCAGCTCACCATGGACAGGGGACACCGGGGAGCTGTTTTTT.

The rearrangement links TRBV10-1 to TRBJ2-5; D is unclear. CDR3 size: 13 residues. Germline values: CDR1 WNHNN, CDR2 SYGVQD (reference sequence). Trimming pared 4 bases from V and 7 bases from J, leaving 13 bases between. The CDR3 sequence: CASSGAAEWTQYF. Here the CDR3 DNA reads TGCGCCAGCAGTGGGGCGGCCGAGTGGACCCAGTACTTC.

In regard to this clone: A much larger clone is a single base away; this may be a read error. Additional DNA sequences in this sample encode the identical CDR3. CDR3 loop: CASSPGGTDTQYF. CDR3 DNA sequence: TGTGCCAGCAGCCCCGGCGGCACAGATACGCAGTATTTT. The J gene is TRBJ2-3, the V gene TRBV7-3; D is uncertain. This CDR3 spans 13 amino acids. Trimming pared 5 bases from V and 1 base from J, leaving 7 bases between. Germline V lookup: CDR1 SGHTA, CDR2 FQGTGA.

The rearrangement links TRBV5-5 to TRBJ1-5; D perhaps matches TRBD1 (6 bases). Germline V gene sequence: CDR1 SGHKS, CDR2 YYEKEE (reference sequence). V was clipped by 4 bases and J by 5 bases, with 16 bases between them. CDR3 size: 15 residues. The CDR3 DNA follows: TGTGCCAGCAGCCAAGATGAGGGGGGCCATCAGCCCCAGCATTTT. Protein: CASSQDEGGHQPQHF.